The rows below give T cell receptor beta chains drawn from one sample of a study of technical replicates of blood from a few donors. Sequencing used immunoSEQ multiplex PCR; TCRdb keeps in-frame clones, though not all of them. This sample has more than 65,000 clones, with approximately 94% found just once. Input material: T cells isolated from PBMCs. The receptors originated from a human donor in good health. Each CDR3 is given with its conserved first and last residue. A D gene is named only where the DNA matches it firmly. Where a row states a size, it is once, few, many or the class of an expanded clone; other rows omit it.

len	j_gene	abundance	d_gene	v_gene	CDR3nt	CDR3aa
15	TRBJ2-3	once	TRBD2	TRBV5-1	TGCGCCAGCAGCTTGGAATTAGCGGGAACAGATACGCAGTATTTT	CASSLELAGTDTQYF
15	TRBJ2-7	once	TRBD1	TRBV2	TGTGCCAGCAGTGAATCTTGGACAGGGGGCGGGGAGCAGTACTTC	CASSESWTGGGEQYF
14	TRBJ2-5	-	TRBD1	TRBV7-9	TGTGCCAGCACCGACAGGGGCCCAGAAGAGACCCAGTACTTC	CASTDRGPEETQYF
16	TRBJ2-3	-	TRBD1	TRBV15	TGTGCCACCAGCAGAGACTGGACAGGGGGCACAGATACGCAGTATTTT	CATSRDWTGGTDTQYF
15	TRBJ1-4	-	-	TRBV29-1	TGCAGCGTTGAATCTCAGGGCGACCATAATGAAAAACTGTTTTTT	CSVESQGDHNEKLFF
16	TRBJ2-1	-	TRBD2	TRBV19	TGTGCCAGTAGTATATTTAGCGGGAGTACCTACAATGAGCAGTTCTTC	CASSIFSGSTYNEQFF
14	TRBJ2-7	-	-	TRBV16	TGTGCCAGCAGCCATTCAGGGGCGGCCTACGAGCAGTACTTC	CASSHSGAAYEQYF
13	TRBJ2-7	-	TRBD2	TRBV6-5	TGTGCCAGCAGTGTAACTAGCGGCTACGAGCAGTACTTC	CASSVTSGYEQYF
15	TRBJ1-1	-	TRBD1	TRBV19	TGTGCCAGTAGTAGACCGGGACAGGGGGTCACTGAAGCTTTCTTT	CASSRPGQGVTEAFF
15	TRBJ2-7	-	-	TRBV10-3	TGTGCCATCAGTGAGTCGATAATAGCCGAAGGCGAGCAGTACTTC	CAISESIIAEGEQYF
13	TRBJ1-1	once	-	TRBV9	TGTGCCAGCAGCGACCGCTTAGACACTGAAGCTTTCTTT	CASSDRLDTEAFF
15	TRBJ1-2	-	TRBD1	TRBV7-9	TGTGCCAGCACCCAGGGGGGAAAAGCTAACTATGGCTACACCTTC	CASTQGGKANYGYTF
15	TRBJ1-3	-	TRBD1	TRBV5-4	TGTGCCAGCACCCTGTGGGGACAGGGGTTAAACACCATATATTTT	CASTLWGQGLNTIYF
15	TRBJ1-2	once	TRBD1	TRBV6-1	TGTGCCAGCAGTGAAAAACCTGGGACAGCGCATGGCTACACCTTC	CASSEKPGTAHGYTF
15	TRBJ2-1	-	-	TRBV5-1	TGCGCCAGCAGCTTGGGACTCCTGCCCCACAATGAGCAGTTCTTC	CASSLGLLPHNEQFF
13	TRBJ2-7	-	TRBD2	TRBV30	TGTGCCTGGGAAGCGGGAGGGCCTTATGAGCAGTACTTC	CAWEAGGPYEQYF
14	TRBJ2-1	-	-	TRBV30	TGTGCCTGGACTTCCAGCGCTTCCTACAATGAGCAGTTCTTC	CAWTSSASYNEQFF
16	TRBJ1-2	-	-	TRBV9	TGTGCCAGCAGCCCAAGGGGGGGTTTCTCTAACTATGGCTACACCTTC	CASSPRGGFSNYGYTF
16	TRBJ1-2	-	TRBD1	TRBV9	TGTGCCAGCAGCGTAGGGGCGTCAGGGGGCGGAGGTGGCTACACCTTC	CASSVGASGGGGGYTF
15	TRBJ1-2	-	-	TRBV25-1	TGTGCCAGCAGTGAATATTCAGGGGTGAACTATGGCTACACCTTC	CASSEYSGVNYGYTF
15	TRBJ1-1	-	TRBD1	TRBV5-1	TGCGCCAGCAGCTTGAGCGGGACAGGGAACACTGAAGCTTTCTTT	CASSLSGTGNTEAFF
15	TRBJ1-4	-	-	TRBV5-6	TGTGCCAGCAGCTTCGGGGGGCTTGTCAATGAAAAACTGTTTTTT	CASSFGGLVNEKLFF
16	TRBJ1-1	-	-	TRBV14	TGTGCCAGCAGCCAAGATGACTCCCATTCCAACACTGAAGCTTTCTTT	CASSQDDSHSNTEAFF
12	TRBJ2-7	-	-	TRBV28	TGTGCCAGCAGTTTACAGAACAGCGAGCAGTACTTC	CASSLQNSEQYF
13	TRBJ2-7	-	TRBD1	TRBV18	TGTGCCAGCTCACGGGGACAGCCCTACGAGCAGTACTTC	CASSRGQPYEQYF
13	TRBJ2-2	-	-	TRBV19	TGTGCCAGTAGTGGTCAGGGGACCGGGGAGCTGTTTTTT	CASSGQGTGELFF
12	TRBJ1-1	-	TRBD1	TRBV30	TGTGCCTGTCACAGGGGGCTCGCTGAAGCTTTCTTT	CACHRGLAEAFF
14	TRBJ2-3	-	-	TRBV5-1	TGCGCCAGCAAAGTAGCGATCGGCACAGATACGCAGTATTTT	CASKVAIGTDTQYF
14	TRBJ1-2	-	TRBD1	TRBV6-5	TGTGCCAGCAGTTTCAAGACAGGGATCTATGGCTACACCTTC	CASSFKTGIYGYTF
14	TRBJ2-7	once	-	TRBV28	TGTGCCAGCAGTTTATTCTCAGGGGACTACGAGCAGTACTTC	CASSLFSGDYEQYF
13	TRBJ2-2	-	TRBD2	TRBV19	TGTGCCAGTGAGCGGGAGGAAGGCGGGGAGCTGTTTTTT	CASEREEGGELFF
16	TRBJ2-5	-	-	TRBV1	TGCACCAGCAGCCGCGGACTAAGCGCCGCGCAAGAGACCCAGTACTTC	CTSSRGLSAAQETQYF
14	TRBJ2-3	-	-	TRBV6-4	TGTGCCAGCAGTGACACGGCTAGAACTGATACGCAGTATTTT	CASSDTARTDTQYF
16	TRBJ1-2	-	TRBD1	TRBV15	TGTGCCACCAGCAGACTTCCCGGGACAGGGAACTATGGCTACACCTTC	CATSRLPGTGNYGYTF
16	TRBJ2-3	-	-	TRBV9	TGTGCCAGCAGACCTGCCGACAGGATTTTTACAGATACGCAGTATTTT	CASRPADRIFTDTQYF
18	TRBJ1-2	-	-	TRBV4-3	TGCGCCAGCAGCCAAGACACAGTTAACAGGCCCACCTATTATGGCTACACCTTC	CASSQDTVNRPTYYGYTF
17	TRBJ2-6	-	-	TRBV19	TGTGCCAGTAGTATCAGGACAGCCTTCTCTGGGGCCAACGTCCTGACTTTC	CASSIRTAFSGANVLTF
14	TRBJ2-7	-	-	TRBV4-2	TGTGCCAGCAGCCAAGGGCAAGGGGCTAACGAGCAGTACTTC	CASSQGQGANEQYF
14	TRBJ2-7	-	TRBD2	TRBV2	TGTGCCAGCAGTGGTACTAGCGGGAATTACGAGCAGTACTTC	CASSGTSGNYEQYF
14	TRBJ1-2	-	-	TRBV28	TGTGCCACCCAGTTTACTAGTGAGAACTATGGCTACACCTTC	CATQFTSENYGYTF
13	TRBJ2-7	-	-	TRBV6-1	TGTGCCAGCAGTGAAAGTCGCTACTACGAGCAGTACTTC	CASSESRYYEQYF
14	TRBJ1-1	-	TRBD1	TRBV27	TGTGCCAGCCTCCCTGGAGGGGGCCTAACTGAAGCTTTCTTT	CASLPGGGLTEAFF
12	TRBJ2-3	-	-	TRBV2	TGTGCCAGCAGAGCCCTAGATTATACGCAGTATTTT	CASRALDYTQYF
16	TRBJ2-1	-	-	TRBV5-5	TGTGCCAGCAGCTTCTTGTTTTTTGCAGGAGGTCTTGAGCAGTTCTTC	CASSFLFFAGGLEQFF
15	TRBJ2-5	-	-	TRBV2	TGTGCCAGCAATGGGCTCGGAGGGGTCGGGGAGACCCAGTACTTC	CASNGLGGVGETQYF
15	TRBJ1-1	once	-	TRBV6-6	TGTGCCAGCAGTGATCCAGGACTAGAGAACACTGAAGCTTTCTTT	CASSDPGLENTEAFF
14	TRBJ2-3	-	TRBD2	TRBV19	TGTGCCAGTAGTAAAACGGGAGGGGGGGATACGCAGTATTTT	CASSKTGGGDTQYF
15	TRBJ2-3	-	TRBD1	TRBV13	TGTGCCAGCAGCTTCAGGGGGAGCGGCACAGATACGCAGTATTTT	CASSFRGSGTDTQYF
15	TRBJ1-5	-	TRBD1	TRBV19	TGTGCCAGTAGTGCCGGGACAGGGGGCAATCAGCCCCAGCATTTT	CASSAGTGGNQPQHF
13	TRBJ1-1	-	TRBD1	TRBV5-4	TGTGCCAGCAGTCGTACAGGGGGCACTGAAGCTTTCTTT	CASSRTGGTEAFF
14	TRBJ2-7	-	TRBD2	TRBV5-1	TGCGCCAGCAGCTTGAGAGCGGGAGCATCCGAGCAGTACTTC	CASSLRAGASEQYF
14	TRBJ1-1	-	TRBD1	TRBV9	TGTGCCAGCAGCAGTCGACAGGGGGGTACTGAAGCTTTCTTT	CASSSRQGGTEAFF
16	TRBJ2-1	once	TRBD2	TRBV4-1	TGCGCCAGCGGGCCCTCTAGCGGGAGGTTAGGGGGTGAGCAGTTCTTC	CASGPSSGRLGGEQFF
15	TRBJ2-3	-	-	TRBV11-3	TGTGCCAGCAGCCCCCCGGACAGTCTCGCAGATACGCAGTATTTT	CASSPPDSLADTQYF
14	TRBJ2-7	-	TRBD2	TRBV6-6	TGTGCCAGCAGTTTCCAAGCGGGAGGAAGCGAGCAGTACTTC	CASSFQAGGSEQYF
14	TRBJ2-7	-	TRBD2	TRBV6-5	TGTGCCAGCAGTTACTCTAGCGGGAAGAACGAGCAGTACTTC	CASSYSSGKNEQYF
14	TRBJ1-1	-	-	TRBV6-1	TGTGCCAGCAGTGAAGCGTCAAGGCTGGGGGCTGCTTTCTTT	CASSEASRLGAAFF
14	TRBJ2-3	-	TRBD1	TRBV5-1	TGCGCCAGCAGCTTGGACCGGGACAGCCTTACGCAGTATTTT	CASSLDRDSLTQYF
15	TRBJ1-2	-	TRBD1	TRBV5-1	TGCGCCAGCAGCTGGGGACAGGGGGAAAGCTATGGCTACACCTTC	CASSWGQGESYGYTF